This TCR beta chain was retrieved from a study of T cells after yellow fever vaccination. Study as a whole: Fractions of low cell number were prepared using SMART-Seq v4 Ultra Low Input. Study outcomes and limitations: Sorted repertoires could include abundant contaminating clonotypes from bulk cells. It was a small share of clonotypes that appeared in both CD4 and CD8 compartments. The secondary response showed a weaker magnitude and a faster peak, day 5 versus 15.

Concerning this clonotype: Its antigen remains unidentified.

One entry per CDR3 protein, called by TCRdb with MiXCR from the 5' RACE reads. This table has approximately 300,000 distinct CDR3 sequences, approximately 11% appearing once. Looked up from germline, CDR1 is SGHRS and CDR2 is YFSETQ. The CDR3 length is 17 residues. V gave up 4 bases and J gave up 0 bases; unmatched junction bases: 5. The receptor comes from a man between 18 and 35 years old who received the YFV17D yellow fever vaccine. The chain recombines TRBV5-1 with TRBJ2-3, with TRBD2 matching 13 bases. Sequencing used CD4+ T cells sorted from PBMCs, obtained 45 days after the yellow fever booster vaccination. CDR3 coding DNA: TGCGCCAGCAGCCCAGGGACTAGCGGGACTAGCACAGATACGCAGTATTTT. This codes for CASSPGTSGTSTDTQYF.